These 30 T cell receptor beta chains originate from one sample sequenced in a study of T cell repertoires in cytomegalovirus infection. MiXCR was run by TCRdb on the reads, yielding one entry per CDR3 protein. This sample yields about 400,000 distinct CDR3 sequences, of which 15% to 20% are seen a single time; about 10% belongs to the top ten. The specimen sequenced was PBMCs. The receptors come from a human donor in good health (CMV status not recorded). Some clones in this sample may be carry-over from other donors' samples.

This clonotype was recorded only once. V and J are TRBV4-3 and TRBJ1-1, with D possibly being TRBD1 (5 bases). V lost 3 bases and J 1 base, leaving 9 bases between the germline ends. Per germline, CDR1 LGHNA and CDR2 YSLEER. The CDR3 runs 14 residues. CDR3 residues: CASSQSRENTEAFF. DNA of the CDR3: TGCGCCAGCAGCCAGTCCAGGGAGAACACTGAAGCTTTCTTT.

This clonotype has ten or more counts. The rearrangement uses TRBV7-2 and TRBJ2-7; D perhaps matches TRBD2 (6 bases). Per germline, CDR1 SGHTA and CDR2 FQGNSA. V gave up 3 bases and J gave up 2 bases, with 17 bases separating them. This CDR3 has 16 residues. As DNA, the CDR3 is TGTGCCAGCAGCTTTGTATCGGAGGGGTATCCCTACGAGCAGTACTTC. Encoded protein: CASSFVSEGYPYEQYF. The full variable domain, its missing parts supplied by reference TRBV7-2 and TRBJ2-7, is GAGVSQSPSNKVTEKGKDVELRCDPISGHTALYWYRQSLGQGLEFLIYFQGNSAPDKSGLPSDRFSAERTGGSVSTLTIQRTQQEDSAVYLCASSFVSEGYPYEQYFGPGTRLTVT.

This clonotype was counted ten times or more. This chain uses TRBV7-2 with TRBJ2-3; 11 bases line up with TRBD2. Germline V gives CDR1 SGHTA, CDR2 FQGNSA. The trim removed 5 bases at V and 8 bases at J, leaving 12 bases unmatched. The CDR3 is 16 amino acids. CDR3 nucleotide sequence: TGTGCCAGCAGCCCCCCTAGGGTAGCGGGGGGGGGTACGCAGTATTTT. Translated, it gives CASSPPRVAGGGTQYF.

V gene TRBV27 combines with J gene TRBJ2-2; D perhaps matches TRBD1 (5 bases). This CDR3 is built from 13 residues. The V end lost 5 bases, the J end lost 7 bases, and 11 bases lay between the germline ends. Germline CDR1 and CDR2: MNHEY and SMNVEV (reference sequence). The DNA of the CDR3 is TGTGCCAGCAGTCCGGACATCGACGGGGAGCTGTTTTTT. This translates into CASSPDIDGELFF.

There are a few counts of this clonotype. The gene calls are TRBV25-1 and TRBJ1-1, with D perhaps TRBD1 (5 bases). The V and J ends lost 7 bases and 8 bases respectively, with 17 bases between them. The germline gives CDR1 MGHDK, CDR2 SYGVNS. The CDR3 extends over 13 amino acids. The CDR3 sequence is CASTKWGGAEAFF. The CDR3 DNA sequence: TGTGCCAGCACAAAATGGGGGGGTGCCGAAGCTTTCTTT.

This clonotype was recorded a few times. This chain's CDR3 is CASRVNRGTEAFF. In nucleotides, the CDR3 is TGTGCCAGCAGAGTAAACAGGGGCACTGAAGCTTTCTTT. This chain connects TRBV6-1 to TRBJ1-1, with TRBD1 matching 7 bases. The CDR3 sequence is 13 residues long. V was clipped by 6 bases and J by 4 bases; unmatched bases: 5. Germline values: CDR1 MNHNS, CDR2 SASEGT.

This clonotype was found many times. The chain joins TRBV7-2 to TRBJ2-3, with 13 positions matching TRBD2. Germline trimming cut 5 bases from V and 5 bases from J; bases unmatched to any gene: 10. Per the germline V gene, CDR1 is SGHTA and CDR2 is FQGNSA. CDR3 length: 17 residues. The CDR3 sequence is CASSLPTSGRLKDTQYF. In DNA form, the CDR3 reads TGTGCCAGCAGCCTCCCGACTAGCGGGAGGCTAAAAGATACGCAGTATTTT. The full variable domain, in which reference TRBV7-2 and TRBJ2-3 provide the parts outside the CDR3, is GAGVSQSPSNKVTEKGKDVELRCDPISGHTALYWYRQSLGQGLEFLIYFQGNSAPDKSGLPSDRFSAERTGGSVSTLTIQRTQQEDSAVYLCASSLPTSGRLKDTQYFGPGTRLTVL.

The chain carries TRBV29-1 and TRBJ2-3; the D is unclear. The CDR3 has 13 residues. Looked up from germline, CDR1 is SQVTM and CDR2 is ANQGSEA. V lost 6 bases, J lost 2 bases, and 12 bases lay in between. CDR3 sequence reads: CSVDDRYTDTQYF. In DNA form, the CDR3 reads TGCAGCGTGGACGACCGGTACACAGATACGCAGTATTTT.

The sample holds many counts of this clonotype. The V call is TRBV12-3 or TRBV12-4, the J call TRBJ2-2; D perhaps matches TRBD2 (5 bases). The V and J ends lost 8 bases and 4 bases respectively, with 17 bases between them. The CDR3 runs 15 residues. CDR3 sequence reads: CASGRTEAGTGELFF. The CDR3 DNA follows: TGTGCCAGCGGCAGGACGGAGGCCGGCACCGGGGAGCTGTTTTTT.

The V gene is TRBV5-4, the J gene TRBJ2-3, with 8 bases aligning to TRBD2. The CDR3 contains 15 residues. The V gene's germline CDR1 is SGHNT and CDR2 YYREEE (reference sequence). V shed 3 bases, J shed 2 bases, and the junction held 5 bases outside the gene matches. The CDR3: CASSSPTSATDTQYF. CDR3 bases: TGTGCCAGCAGCTCGCCGACTAGCGCCACAGATACGCAGTATTTT. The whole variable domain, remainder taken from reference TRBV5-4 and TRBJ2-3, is ETGVTQSPTHLIKTRGQQVTLRCSSQSGHNTVSWYQQALGQGPQFIFQYYREEENGRGNFPPRFSGLQFPNYSSELNVNALELDDSALYLCASSSPTSATDTQYFGPGTRLTVL.

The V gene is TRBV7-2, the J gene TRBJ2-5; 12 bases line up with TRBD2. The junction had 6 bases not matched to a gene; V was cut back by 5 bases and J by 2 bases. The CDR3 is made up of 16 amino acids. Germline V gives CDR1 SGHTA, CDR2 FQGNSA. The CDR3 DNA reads TGTGCCAGCAGCCAGACTAGCGGGGGTTATCAAGAGACCCAGTACTTC. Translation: CASSQTSGGYQETQYF.

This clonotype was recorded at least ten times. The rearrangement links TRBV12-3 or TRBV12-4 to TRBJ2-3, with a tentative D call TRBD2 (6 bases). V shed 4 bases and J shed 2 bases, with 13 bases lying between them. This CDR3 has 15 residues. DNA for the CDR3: TGTGCCAGCAGTTCGGGGGACGGACCCACAGATACGCAGTATTTT. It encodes CASSSGDGPTDTQYF.

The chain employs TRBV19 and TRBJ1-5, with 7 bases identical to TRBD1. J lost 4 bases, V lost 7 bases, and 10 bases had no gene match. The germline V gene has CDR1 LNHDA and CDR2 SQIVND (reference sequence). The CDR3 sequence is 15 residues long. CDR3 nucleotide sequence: TGTGCCAGTACCATCCCAGACAGGGAAAATCAGCCCCAGCATTTT. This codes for CASTIPDRENQPQHF.

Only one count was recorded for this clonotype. The CDR3 is CSARGPTGQETQYF. CDR3 coding DNA: TGCAGTGCCAGGGGCCCCACAGGGCAAGAGACCCAGTACTTC. The chain recombines TRBV20-1 with TRBJ2-5; D is possibly TRBD1 (6 bases). Germline CDR1 DFQATT, CDR2 SNEGSKA (reference sequence). The CDR3 spans 14 residues. V lost 6 bases and J lost 2, with 16 bases in between.

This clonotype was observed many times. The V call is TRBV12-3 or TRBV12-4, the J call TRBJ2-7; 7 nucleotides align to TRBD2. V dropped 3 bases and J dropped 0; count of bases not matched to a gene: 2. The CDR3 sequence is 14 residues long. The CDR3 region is CASSFGGGSYEQYF. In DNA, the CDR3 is TGTGCCAGCAGTTTTGGGGGGGGCTCCTACGAGCAGTACTTC.

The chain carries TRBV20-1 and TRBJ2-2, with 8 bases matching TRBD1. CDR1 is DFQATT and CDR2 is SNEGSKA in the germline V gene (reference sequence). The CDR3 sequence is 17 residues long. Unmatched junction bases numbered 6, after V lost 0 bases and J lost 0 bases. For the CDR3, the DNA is TGCAGTGCTAGAGATAGGAGACAGGGGACGAACACCGGGGAGCTGTTTTTT. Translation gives CSARDRRQGTNTGELFF.

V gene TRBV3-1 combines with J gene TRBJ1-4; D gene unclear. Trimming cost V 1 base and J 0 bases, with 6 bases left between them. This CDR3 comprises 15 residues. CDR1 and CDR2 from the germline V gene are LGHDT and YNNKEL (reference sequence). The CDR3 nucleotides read TGTGCCAGCAGCCAAGTGATTGCAACTAATGAAAAACTGTTTTTT. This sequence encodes CASSQVIATNEKLFF. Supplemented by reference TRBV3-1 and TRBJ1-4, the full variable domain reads DTAVSQTPKYLVTQMGNDKSIKCEQNLGHDTMYWYKQDSKKFLKIMFSYNNKELIINETVPNRFSPKSPDKAHLNLHINSLELGDSAVYFCASSQVIATNEKLFFGSGTQLSVL.

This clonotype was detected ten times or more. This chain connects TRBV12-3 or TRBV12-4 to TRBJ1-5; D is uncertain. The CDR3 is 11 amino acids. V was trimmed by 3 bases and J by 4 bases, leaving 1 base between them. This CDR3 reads CASSLNQPQHF. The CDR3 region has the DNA TGTGCCAGCAGTTTGAATCAGCCCCAGCATTTT.

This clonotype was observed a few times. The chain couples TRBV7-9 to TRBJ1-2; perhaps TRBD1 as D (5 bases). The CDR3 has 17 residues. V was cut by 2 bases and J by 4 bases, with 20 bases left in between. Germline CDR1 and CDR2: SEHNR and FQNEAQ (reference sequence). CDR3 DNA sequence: TGTGCCAGCAGCTTACGGCACAGGACGGGCTGGGGCTATGGCTACACCTTC. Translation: CASSLRHRTGWGYGYTF.

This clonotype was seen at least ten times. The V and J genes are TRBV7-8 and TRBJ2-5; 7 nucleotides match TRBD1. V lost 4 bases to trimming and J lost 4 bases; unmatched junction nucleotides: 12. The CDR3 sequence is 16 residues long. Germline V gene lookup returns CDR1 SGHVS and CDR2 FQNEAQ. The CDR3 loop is CASSSTPGQRIETQYF. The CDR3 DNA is TGTGCCAGCAGCTCCACACCGGGACAGCGAATAGAGACCCAGTACTTC.

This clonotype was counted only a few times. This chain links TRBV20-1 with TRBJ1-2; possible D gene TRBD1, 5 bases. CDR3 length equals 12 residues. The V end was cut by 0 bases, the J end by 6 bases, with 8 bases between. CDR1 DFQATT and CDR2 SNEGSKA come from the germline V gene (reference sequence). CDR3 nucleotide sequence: TGCAGTGCTAGAGAGGCGGGGGATGGCTACACCTTC. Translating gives CSAREAGDGYTF.

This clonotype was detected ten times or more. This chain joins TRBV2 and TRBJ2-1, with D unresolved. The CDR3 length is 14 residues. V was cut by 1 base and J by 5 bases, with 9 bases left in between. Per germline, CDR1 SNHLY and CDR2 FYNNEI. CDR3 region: CASSEEVGDNEQFF. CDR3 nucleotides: TGTGCCAGCAGTGAAGAAGTTGGGGACAATGAGCAGTTCTTC.

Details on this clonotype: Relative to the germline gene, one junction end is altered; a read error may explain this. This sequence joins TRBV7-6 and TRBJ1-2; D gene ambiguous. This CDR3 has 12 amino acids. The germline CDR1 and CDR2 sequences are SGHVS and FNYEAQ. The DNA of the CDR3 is TGTGCCAGCAGCTTTGGTGGGAATGGCTACAACTTC. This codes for CASSFGGNGYNF.

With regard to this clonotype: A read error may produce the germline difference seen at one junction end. In nucleotides, the CDR3 is TGTGCCAGCAGCTCGACAGGTTACAATGAGCGGTTCTTC. It yields the protein CASSSTGYNERFF. The chain has TRBV7-2 and TRBJ2-1, with a tentative D call TRBD1 (6 bases). Germline lookup yields CDR1 SGHTA and CDR2 FQGNSA. The CDR3 is 13 amino acids.

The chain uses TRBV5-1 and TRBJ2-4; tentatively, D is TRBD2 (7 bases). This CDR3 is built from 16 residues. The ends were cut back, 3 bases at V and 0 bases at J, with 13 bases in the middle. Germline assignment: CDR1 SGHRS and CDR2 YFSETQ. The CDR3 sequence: CASSSGGPLAKNIQYF. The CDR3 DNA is TGCGCCAGCAGCTCCGGGGGGCCCCTAGCCAAAAACATTCAGTACTTC.

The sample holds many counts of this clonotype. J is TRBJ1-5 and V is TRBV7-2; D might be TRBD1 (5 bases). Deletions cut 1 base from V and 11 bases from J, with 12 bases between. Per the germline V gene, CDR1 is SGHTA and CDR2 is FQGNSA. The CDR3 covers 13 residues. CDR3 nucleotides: TGTGCCAGCAGCTTAGAGGCTTGGGGGGCCCAGCATTTT. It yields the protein CASSLEAWGAQHF.

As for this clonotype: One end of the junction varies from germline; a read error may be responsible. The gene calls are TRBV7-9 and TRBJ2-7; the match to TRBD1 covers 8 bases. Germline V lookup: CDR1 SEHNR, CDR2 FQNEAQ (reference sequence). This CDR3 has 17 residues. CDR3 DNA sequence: TGTGTCAGCAGCTTAGGATTGACAGGGGAAGGGACCTACGAGCAGTACTTC. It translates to CVSSLGLTGEGTYEQYF.

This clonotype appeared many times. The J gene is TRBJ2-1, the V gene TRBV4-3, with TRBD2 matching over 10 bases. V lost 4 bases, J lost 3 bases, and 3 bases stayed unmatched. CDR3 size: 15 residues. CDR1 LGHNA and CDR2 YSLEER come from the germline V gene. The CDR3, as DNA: TGCGCCAGCAGCCCGGGACTAGCGAACTACAATGAGCAGTTCTTC. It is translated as CASSPGLANYNEQFF.

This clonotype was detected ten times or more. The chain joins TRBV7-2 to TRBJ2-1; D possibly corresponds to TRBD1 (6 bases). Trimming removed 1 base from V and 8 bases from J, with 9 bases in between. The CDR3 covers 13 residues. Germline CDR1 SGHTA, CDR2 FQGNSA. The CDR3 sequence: CASSLGQVYEQFF. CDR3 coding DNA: TGTGCCAGCAGCTTAGGACAGGTTTATGAGCAGTTCTTC.

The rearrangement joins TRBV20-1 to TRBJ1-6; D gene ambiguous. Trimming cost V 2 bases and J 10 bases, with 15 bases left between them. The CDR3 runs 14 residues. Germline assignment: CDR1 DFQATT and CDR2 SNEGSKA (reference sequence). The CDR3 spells CSARHRRAESPLHF. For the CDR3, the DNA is TGCAGTGCTAGACATAGAAGGGCAGAGTCACCCCTCCACTTT.